The 13 T cell receptor beta chains below come from one sample, sequenced in a study of T cells in Graves' hyperthyroidism and ophthalmopathy. RNA transcripts provided the source from which TCR beta CDR3 regions were amplified. In the first-round RT-PCR of the TCR CDR3, the HTBI primer set was used. TCRdb re-called the multiplex PCR reads with MiXCR, one entry per CDR3 protein. Among around 660,000 distinct CDR3 sequences, just under 45% were seen once, and the ten largest hold about 7.2%. Sequencing input: peripheral blood or thyroid tissue (not recorded which). These receptors originate from an adult man with Graves' disease, either hyperthyroidism or ophthalmopathy (not recorded which).

Many counts were recorded for this clonotype. The chain joins TRBV12-3 or TRBV12-4 to TRBJ2-5; possibly TRBD2 for D (6 bases). Trimming pared 5 bases from V and 9 bases from J, leaving 10 bases between. The CDR3 sequence is 11 residues long. Here the CDR3 DNA reads TGTGCCAGCAGTCACGGGGGTGCCCAGTACTTC. Encoded protein: CASSHGGAQYF.

With regard to this clonotype: Being one base from a much bigger clone, this may be a read error. The rearrangement joins TRBV7-9 to TRBJ1-3; D call uncertain. Germline-derived CDR1 and CDR2 are SEHNR and FQNEAQ (reference sequence). CDR3 length: 16 residues. The DNA of the CDR3 is TGTGCCAACAGCTTAGCCTGGGAGGAGGCTGGAAACACCATATATTTT. Translation gives CANSLAWEEAGNTIYF.

Concerning this clonotype: A read error may be the cause here, since a much bigger clone is one base away. This rearrangement joins TRBV2 to TRBJ2-7; D might be TRBD1 (5 bases). Trimming took 3 bases from V and 3 from J, leaving 12 bases between them. The CDR3 extends over 14 amino acids. CDR1 and CDR2 (germline): SNHLY, FYNNEI. The CDR3 is CASSDLAGNYEQYF. CDR3 DNA sequence: TGTGCCAGCAGTGACCTGGCAGGGAACTACGAGCAGTACTTC.

This chain's CDR3 is CASVVEGSSGANVLTF. CDR3 DNA sequence: TGTGCCAGCGTTGTGGAGGGGAGCTCTGGGGCCAACGTCCTGACTTTC. The rearrangement links TRBV25-1 to TRBJ2-6; D is possibly TRBD2 (6 bases). Trimming pared 8 bases from V and 0 bases from J, leaving 14 bases between. This CDR3 is built from 16 residues. CDR1 and CDR2 from the germline V gene are MGHDK and SYGVNS.

This sequence joins TRBV10-3 and TRBJ1-2, with 7 bases aligning to TRBD1. V lost 4 bases and J lost 8; bases outside the gene matches: 13. Germline CDR1 reads ENHRY; CDR2 reads SYGVKD. The length of the CDR3 is 15 residues. The CDR3 region is CAISVDRMNTEGYTF. The CDR3 nucleotides read TGTGCCATCAGTGTGGACAGGATGAACACTGAAGGCTACACCTTC.

There are a few counts of this clonotype. The chain is built from TRBV6-5 and TRBJ1-1; a possible D gene is TRBD1 (6 bases). V was clipped by 7 bases and J by 4 bases, with 13 bases between them. The CDR3 is 13 amino acids. Germline-derived CDR1 and CDR2 are MNHEY and SVGAGI. The CDR3 DNA follows: TGTGCCAGCATCCACAGGGCCTCCACTGAAGCTTTCTTT. As protein: CASIHRASTEAFF.

This clonotype was seen repeatedly, ten times or more. The chain joins TRBV2 to TRBJ1-2, with 9 bases identical to TRBD1. The CDR3 spans 14 residues. After removal of 7 bases from V and 6 bases from J, the junction contained 9 bases not matched to a gene. Germline values: CDR1 SNHLY, CDR2 FYNNEI. The CDR3 coding sequence is TGTGCCAGCAAAGGGGACAGGGCTTTGAATGGCTACACCTTC. This codes for CASKGDRALNGYTF.

This chain uses TRBV5-1 with TRBJ2-5, with TRBD1 matching 8 bases. The length of the CDR3 is 15 residues. The V segment lost 0 bases and the J segment 5 bases; nucleotides outside the gene matches: 6. Germline assignment: CDR1 SGHRS and CDR2 YFSETQ. The CDR3, as DNA: TGCGCCAGCAGCTTGGTGACAGGGGTCCGGGAGACCCAGTACTTC. Translating gives CASSLVTGVRETQYF.

The CDR3 sequence is CASSFRDRNSPLHF. CDR3 nucleotides: TGTGCCAGCAGCTTCCGGGACCGAAATTCACCCCTCCACTTT. This sequence joins TRBV7-8 and TRBJ1-6, with D possibly matching TRBD1 (5 bases). The germline V and J ends were trimmed by 3 bases and 7 bases, with 10 bases remaining between them. This CDR3 contains 14 residues. Germline V gene lookup returns CDR1 SGHVS and CDR2 FQNEAQ. Full variable domain (remainder filled in from reference TRBV7-8 and TRBJ1-6): GAGVSQSPRYKVAKRGQDVALRCDPISGHVSLFWYQQALGQGPEFLTYFQNEAQLDKSGLPSDRFFAERPEGSVSTLKIQRTQQEDSAVYLCASSFRDRNSPLHFGNGTRLTVT.

The chain has TRBV7-2 and TRBJ1-1, with a weak D call TRBD1 (6 bases). V was shortened by 10 bases and J by 10 bases, with 16 bases between the two germline ends. Looked up from germline, CDR1 is SGHTA and CDR2 is FQGNSA. CDR3 length: 11 amino acids. In DNA form, the CDR3 reads TGTGCCATCCGAACAGGGCGAGGAGCTTTCTTT. Its protein product is CAIRTGRGAFF.

The V gene is TRBV10-3, the J gene TRBJ2-7; possibly TRBD2 for D (6 bases). Trimming took off 4 bases at V and 6 bases at J, with 13 bases between the two ends. CDR1 ENHRY and CDR2 SYGVKD come from the germline V gene. The CDR3 is 13 residues long. The CDR3 sequence: CAISGLEGFEQYF. CDR3 coding DNA: TGTGCCATCAGTGGGTTGGAGGGGTTCGAGCAGTACTTC.

The chain combines TRBV25-1 with TRBJ1-6, with TRBD1 matching 8 bases. With V trimmed by 5 bases and J by 4 bases, 7 bases remained unmatched. This CDR3 comprises 16 residues. In germline, CDR1 is MGHDK, CDR2 SYGVNS. In DNA, the CDR3 is TGTGCCAGCAGTTCTACAGGGGGAGCTTATAATTCACCCCTCCACTTT. Its translation is CASSSTGGAYNSPLHF.

With respect to this clonotype: One junction end disagrees with the germline gene, perhaps due to a read error. This chain joins TRBV10-2 and TRBJ1-5; D remains unclear. CDR1 WSHSY and CDR2 SAAADI come from the germline V gene. The CDR3 runs 15 residues. Here the CDR3 reads CASNESVKGHQPQHF. The CDR3 coding sequence is TGCGCCAGCAATGAGTCGGTCAAGGGCCATCAGCCCCAGCATTTT.